The 2 T cell receptor beta chains presented below share a single source sample, sequenced in a study of cytomegalovirus exposure and HLA in healthy donors (TCRdb year 2017). The method was the immunoSEQ multiplex PCR assay. A mixture of 60 forward primers for TCR Vbeta segments and 13 reverse primers for TCR Jbeta segments was used in the multiplex PCR. This immuneACCESS table, as held by TCRdb, lists in-frame sequences with V and J called but not all clones. Of the missing ones, under half trace to an unresolved V gene in checked studies; the others have no known cause. This sample lists 150,000 to 200,000 clones; approximately 82% were detected once. About 2% of the sample is held by the ten biggest clonotypes. Sequences were obtained from PBMCs. The receptor set was obtained from a woman aged 18-35 years in good health and CMV-seropositive.

As concerns this clone: An end of the junction differs from the germline gene, which may be a read error. The J gene is TRBJ1-1, the V gene TRBV7-7, with D perhaps TRBD1 (5 bases). The CDR3 runs to 13 residues. Per the germline V gene, CDR1 is SSHAT and CDR2 is FNYEAQ (reference sequence). The CDR3 reads CASSLRGGTEAFF. In DNA, the CDR3 is TGTGCTAGCAGCTTACGGGGGGGCACTGAAGCTTTCTTT.

The chain employs TRBV5-5 and TRBJ2-7; 10 nucleotides match TRBD1. The V and J ends lost 5 bases and 3 bases, in that order; junction bases with no gene match: 5. The germline V gene encodes CDR1 SGHKS and CDR2 YYEKEE (reference sequence). This CDR3 has 14 residues. The CDR3 loop is CASSRWTGGYEQYV. The CDR3 DNA reads as TGTGCCAGCAGTCGATGGACAGGGGGCTACGAGCAGTACGTC.